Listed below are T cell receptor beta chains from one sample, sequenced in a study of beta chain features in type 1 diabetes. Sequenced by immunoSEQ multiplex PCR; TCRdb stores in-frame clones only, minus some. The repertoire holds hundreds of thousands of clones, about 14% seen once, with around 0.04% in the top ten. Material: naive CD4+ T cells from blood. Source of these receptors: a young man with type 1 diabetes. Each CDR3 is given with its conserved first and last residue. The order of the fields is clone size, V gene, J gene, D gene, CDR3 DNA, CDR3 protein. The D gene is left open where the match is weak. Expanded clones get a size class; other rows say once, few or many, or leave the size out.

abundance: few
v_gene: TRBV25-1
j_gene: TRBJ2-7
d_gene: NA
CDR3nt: TGTGCCAGCAGTGTGGGGTACGAGCAGTACTTC
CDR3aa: CASSVGYEQYF

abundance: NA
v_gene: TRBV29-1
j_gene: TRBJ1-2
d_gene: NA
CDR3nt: TGCAGCGTTGTTAAGGGTGTTTTAGCTGGGCATGGCTACACCTTC
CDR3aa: CSVVKGVLAGHGYTF

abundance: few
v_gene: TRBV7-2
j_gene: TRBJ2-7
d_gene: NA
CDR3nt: TGTGCCAGCAGCTTTTATGCGGGGGCGGTTGCGCAGTACTTC
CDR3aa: CASSFYAGAVAQYF

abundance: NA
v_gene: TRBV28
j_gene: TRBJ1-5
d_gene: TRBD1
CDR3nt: TGTGCCAGCAGTTCCGGGACAGGGCATCAGCCCCAGCATTTT
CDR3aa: CASSSGTGHQPQHF

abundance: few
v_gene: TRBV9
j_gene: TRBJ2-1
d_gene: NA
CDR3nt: TGTGCCAGCAGCGTAAGGAGGGGGCGCTCCTACAATGAGCAGTTCTTC
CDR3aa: CASSVRRGRSYNEQFF

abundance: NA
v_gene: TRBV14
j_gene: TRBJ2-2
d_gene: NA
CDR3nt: TGTGCCAGCAGCCAACCTGGTTCTAACACCGGGGAGCTGTTTTTT
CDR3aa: CASSQPGSNTGELFF

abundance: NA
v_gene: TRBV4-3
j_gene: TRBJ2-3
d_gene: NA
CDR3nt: TGCGCCAGCAGCCAGGGAACATATTCCACAGATACGCAGTATTTT
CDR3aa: CASSQGTYSTDTQYF

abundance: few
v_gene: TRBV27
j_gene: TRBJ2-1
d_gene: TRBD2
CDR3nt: TGTGCCAGCAACCCTCTAGCGGGGGGGGAAAATGAGCAGTTCTTC
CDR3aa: CASNPLAGGENEQFF

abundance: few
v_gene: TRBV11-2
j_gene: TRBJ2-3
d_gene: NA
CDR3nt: TGTGCCAGCAGCTCGCCGCTCACAGATACGCAGTATTTT
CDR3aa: CASSSPLTDTQYF

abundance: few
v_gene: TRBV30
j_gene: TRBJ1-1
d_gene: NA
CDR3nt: TGTGCCTTAATACCCCGGACCCGGGCTTTCTTT
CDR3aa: CALIPRTRAFF

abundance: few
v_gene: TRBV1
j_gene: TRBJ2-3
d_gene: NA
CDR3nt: TGCACCAGCAGGCCCGGACTAGCCTCTCTCACAGATACGCAGTATTTT
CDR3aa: CTSRPGLASLTDTQYF

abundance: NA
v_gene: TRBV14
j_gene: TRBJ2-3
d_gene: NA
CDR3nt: TGTGCCAGCAGCCCCCGGGTGAGGGGAACGCAGTATTTT
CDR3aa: CASSPRVRGTQYF

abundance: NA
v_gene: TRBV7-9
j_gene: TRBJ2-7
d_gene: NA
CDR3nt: TGTGCCAGCAACGCAACCGGAGGGGAGAAGAGCTCCTACGAGCAGTACTTC
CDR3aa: CASNATGGEKSSYEQYF

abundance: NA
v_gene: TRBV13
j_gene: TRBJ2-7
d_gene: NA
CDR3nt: TGTGCCAGCAGCGCCTATCGCTACGAGCAGTACTTC
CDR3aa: CASSAYRYEQYF

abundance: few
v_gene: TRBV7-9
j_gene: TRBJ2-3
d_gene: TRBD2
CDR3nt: TGTGCCAACGGGGGGGCCGGCACAGATACGCAGTATTTT
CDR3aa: CANGGAGTDTQYF

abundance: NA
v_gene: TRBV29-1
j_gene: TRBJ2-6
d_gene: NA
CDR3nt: TGCAGCGTGGGAACAGGGTTTTCTGGGGCCAACGTCCTGACTTTC
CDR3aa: CSVGTGFSGANVLTF

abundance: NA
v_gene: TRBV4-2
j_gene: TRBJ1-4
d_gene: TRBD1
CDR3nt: TGTGCCAGCAGCCAAGCCGGGACAGGGGTTATTGAAAAACTGTTTTTT
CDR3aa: CASSQAGTGVIEKLFF

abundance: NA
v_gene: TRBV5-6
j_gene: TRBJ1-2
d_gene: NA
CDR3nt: TGTGCCAGCAGCTTGGGTTCTGGCAGGGCCGGCTACACCTTC
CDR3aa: CASSLGSGRAGYTF

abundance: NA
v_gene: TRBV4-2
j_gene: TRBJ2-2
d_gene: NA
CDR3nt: TGTGCCAGCACCGTGGACAGCCATGGTCCAATTGGGGAGCTGTTTTTT
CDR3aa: CASTVDSHGPIGELFF

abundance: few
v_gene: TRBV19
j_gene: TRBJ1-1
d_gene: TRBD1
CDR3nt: TGTGCCAGTAAGGAGGACAGGGGAGCGAACACTGAAGCTTTCTTT
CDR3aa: CASKEDRGANTEAFF

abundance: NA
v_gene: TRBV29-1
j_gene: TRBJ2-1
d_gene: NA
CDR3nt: TGCAGCGTTGAAACGAGGGATGAGCAGTTCTTC
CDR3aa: CSVETRDEQFF

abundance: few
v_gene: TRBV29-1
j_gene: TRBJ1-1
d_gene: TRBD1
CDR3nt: TGCAGCGTCGAGGGACAGGGTGGTACTGAAGCTTTCTTT
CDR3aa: CSVEGQGGTEAFF

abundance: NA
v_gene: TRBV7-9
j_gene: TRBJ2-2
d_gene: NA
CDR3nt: TGTGCCAGCACGCACAGGGAGAACACCGGGGAGCTGTTTTTT
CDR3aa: CASTHRENTGELFF

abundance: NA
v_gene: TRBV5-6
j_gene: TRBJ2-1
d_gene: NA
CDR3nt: TGTGCCAGCAGCTTGGTGTTAGCGGGACAGTACAATGAGCAGTTCTTC
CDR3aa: CASSLVLAGQYNEQFF

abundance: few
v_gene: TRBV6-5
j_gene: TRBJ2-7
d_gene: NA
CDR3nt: TGTGCCAGCAGTTACACAATAAACGGGGGATACGAGCAGTACTTC
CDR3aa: CASSYTINGGYEQYF

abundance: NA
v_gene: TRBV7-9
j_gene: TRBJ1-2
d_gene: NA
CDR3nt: TGTGCCAGCAGCCCAGAGGTCTATAACTACACCTTC
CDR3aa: CASSPEVYNYTF